This TCR beta chain was captured by sequencing in a study of CD8+ T cells in alopecia areata. Turning to the study itself: Treated patients were given 5 to 10 mg oral tofacitinib twice daily.

Notes on the study in general: Compared with normal scalp, lesional scalp had higher clonality and more expanded CD8+ clones. Resident alphabeta T-cell populations of normal skin are likewise subject to sequencing in scalp samples.

Noted treatment: oral pan-JAK inhibitor, 5-10 mg twice daily. Researchers picked out CD4+ and CD8+ T cells from PBMCs by sorting. RNA was isolated and reverse transcribed to cDNA, the sequencing template. Profiled with immunoSEQ multiplex PCR; TCRdb holds only in-frame clones, not every one. The sample holds about 190,000 clones, about three fifths seen once. Details on this clone: Its specificity is unknown.

V dropped 0 bases and J dropped 5; count of bases not matched to a gene: 6. CDR1 and CDR2 from the germline V gene are SGDLS and YYNGEE. The CDR3 consists of 16 residues. This receptor was identified in a human donor with alopecia areata. This chain joins TRBV9 and TRBJ2-1; TRBD2 matches 9 bases. Sequenced here: CD4+ T cells sorted from blood, sampled at week 4, from a patient treated with tofacitinib. In DNA form, the CDR3 reads TGTGCCAGCAGCGTAGGAGGGGCGGGAGGGCACAATGAGCAGTTCTTC. It codes for CASSVGGAGGHNEQFF.